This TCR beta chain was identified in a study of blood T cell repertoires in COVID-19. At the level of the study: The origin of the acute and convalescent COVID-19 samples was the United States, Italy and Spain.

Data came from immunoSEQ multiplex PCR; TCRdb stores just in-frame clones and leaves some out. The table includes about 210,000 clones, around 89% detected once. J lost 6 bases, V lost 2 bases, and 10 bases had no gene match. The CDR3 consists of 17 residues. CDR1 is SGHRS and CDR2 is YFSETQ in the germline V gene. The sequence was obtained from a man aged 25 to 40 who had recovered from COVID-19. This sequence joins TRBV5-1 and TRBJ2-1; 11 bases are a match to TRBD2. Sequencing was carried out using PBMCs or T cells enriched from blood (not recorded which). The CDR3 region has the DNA TGCGCCAGCAGCTTTAGGGCTAGCGGGGGGACGGGCAATGAGCAGTTCTTC. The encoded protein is CASSFRASGGTGNEQFF.